This T cell receptor (beta chain) was obtained from a study of blood T cell repertoires in COVID-19. Study information: Acute and convalescent COVID-19 samples came from the United States, Italy and Spain. From T cells, B-cell-depleted T cells, or PBMCs came the material, which was cDNA or gDNA.

Per the original methods: Scientists estimated how many nucleated cells there were by amplifying reference gene primers. Sequenced by immunoSEQ multiplex PCR; TCRdb stores in-frame clones only, minus some. V, J and clone size were drawn from that table, and D and trimming were deduced from the DNA. The data contain more than 250,000 clones, roughly 87% of them seen just once; the ten biggest clones take up 1%. The ends were cut back, 4 bases at V and 4 bases at J, with 13 bases in the middle. The CDR3 has 15 residues. The V gene's germline CDR1 is SNHLY and CDR2 FYNNEI. This chain links TRBV2 with TRBJ2-2, with a tentative D call TRBD2 (6 bases). The receptor was derived from a man aged 45-60 years with active or convalescent COVID-19. Sequenced material: peripheral blood. CDR3 sequence (DNA): TGTGCCAGCAGTGTTACCGGGGGAGGCACCGGGGAGCTGTTTTTT. It is translated as CASSVTGGGTGELFF. Drawing the rest from reference TRBV2 and TRBJ2-2, the complete variable domain is EPEVTQTPSHQVTQMGQEVILRCVPISNHLYFYWYRQILGQKVEFLVSFYNNEISEKSEIFDDQFSVERPDGSNFTLKIRSTKLEDSAMYFCASSVTGGGTGELFFGEGSRLTVL.